This TCR beta chain was profiled in a study of sequential checkpoint blockade in melanoma. Study information: Each arm's sequence ended with maintenance nivolumab.

Per the germline V gene, CDR1 is PRHDT and CDR2 is FYEKMQ (reference sequence). The CDR3 spans 20 residues. The V end was cut by 5 bases, the J end by 0 bases, with 26 bases between. Here immunoSEQ multiplex PCR was the method, and the copy in TCRdb shows in-frame clones only, minus some. The sample holds 3,500 to 4,000 clones, about 64% seen once. Treatment denoted: randomized to nivolumab then ipilimumab (arm A) or the reverse (arm B). PBMC sorting kept live CD3+CD8+ cells without CD19 or CD56. In its sample, this clone was seen a few times. The source is a human donor with melanoma. The source material was CD8+ T cells sorted from blood (inferred from file names), sampled from a patient given nivolumab and ipilimumab in sequence. The V and J genes are TRBV13 and TRBJ1-3; TRBD1 might be the D (5 bases). CDR3 sequence: CASSGPGTFIPSASGNTIYF. Written as DNA, the CDR3 is TGTGCCAGCAGCGGACCCGGGACTTTTATCCCTTCTGCCTCTGGAAACACCATATATTTT.